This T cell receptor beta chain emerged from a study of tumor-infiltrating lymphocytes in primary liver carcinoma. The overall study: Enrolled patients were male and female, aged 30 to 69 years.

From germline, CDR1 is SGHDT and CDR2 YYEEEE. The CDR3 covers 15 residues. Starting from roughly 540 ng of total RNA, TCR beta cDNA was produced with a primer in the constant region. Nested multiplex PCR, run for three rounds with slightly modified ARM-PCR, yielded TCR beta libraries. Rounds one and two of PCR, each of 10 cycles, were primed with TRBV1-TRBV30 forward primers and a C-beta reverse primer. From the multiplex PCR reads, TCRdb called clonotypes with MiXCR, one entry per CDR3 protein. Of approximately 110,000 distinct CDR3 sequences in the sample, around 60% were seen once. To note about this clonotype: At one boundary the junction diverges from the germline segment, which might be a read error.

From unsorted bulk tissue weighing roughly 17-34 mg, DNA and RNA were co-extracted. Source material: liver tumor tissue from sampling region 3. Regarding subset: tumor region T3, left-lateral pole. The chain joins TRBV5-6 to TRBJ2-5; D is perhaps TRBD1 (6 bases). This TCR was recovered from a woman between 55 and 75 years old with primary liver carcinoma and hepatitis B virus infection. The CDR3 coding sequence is TGTGCCAGCGGCCCCGCCTCGGGACAACAAGGGACCCAGTACTTC. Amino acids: CASGPASGQQGTQYF.